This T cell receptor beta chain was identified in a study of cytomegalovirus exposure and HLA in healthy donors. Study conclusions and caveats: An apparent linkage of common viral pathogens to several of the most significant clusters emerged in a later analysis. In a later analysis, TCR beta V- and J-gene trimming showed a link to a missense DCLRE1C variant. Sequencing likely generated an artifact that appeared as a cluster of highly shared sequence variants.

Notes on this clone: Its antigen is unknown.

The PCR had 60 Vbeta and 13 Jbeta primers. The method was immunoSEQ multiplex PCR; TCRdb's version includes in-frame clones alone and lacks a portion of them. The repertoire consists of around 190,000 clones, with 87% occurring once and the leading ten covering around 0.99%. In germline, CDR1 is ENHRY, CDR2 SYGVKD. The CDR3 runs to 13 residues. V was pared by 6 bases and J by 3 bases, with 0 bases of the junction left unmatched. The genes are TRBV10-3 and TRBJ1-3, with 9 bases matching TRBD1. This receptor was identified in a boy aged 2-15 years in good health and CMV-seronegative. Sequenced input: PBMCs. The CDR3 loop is CAIRDRGGNTIYF. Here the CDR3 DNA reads TGTGCCATCAGGGACAGGGGTGGAAACACCATATATTTT.